These 32 T cell receptor beta chains originate from one sample sequenced in a study of blood T cells in healthy people across ages. Then a second PCR, running roughly 6 to 12 cycles, was carried out with a sample-barcoded 5' primer and a J-beta primer mix. TCRdb ran MiXCR on the 5' RACE reads and lists one entry per CDR3 protein. The data hold over 600,000 distinct CDR3 sequences, with about half observed a single time. The source material was blood. These receptors all stem from an elderly man in good health.

This clonotype has a handful of counts. J is TRBJ2-1 and V is TRBV28; D might be TRBD1 (5 bases). CDR1 and CDR2 (germline): MDHEN, SYDVKM. The V end lost 6 bases, the J end lost 14 bases, and 17 bases lay between the germline ends. The CDR3 length is 12 residues. CDR3 DNA: TGTGCCAGCAGCCGTGGGGCAAATAAGGAGTTCTTC. As protein: CASSRGANKEFF.

This chain joins TRBV9 and TRBJ2-7; D is uncertain. This CDR3 is built from 14 residues. CDR1 SGDLS and CDR2 YYNGEE come from the germline V gene. Trimming pared 0 bases from V and 1 base from J, leaving 8 bases between. CDR3 coding DNA: TGTGCCAGCAGCGTAGATCCCAGATCCTACGAGCAGTACTTC. It codes for CASSVDPRSYEQYF.

This sequence joins TRBV7-9 and TRBJ2-1; TRBD1 matches at 10 bases. Germline CDR1 SEHNR, CDR2 FQNEAQ (reference sequence). This CDR3 has 16 amino acids. With V trimmed by 3 bases and J by 5 bases, 7 bases remained unmatched. Here the CDR3 DNA reads TGTGCCAGCAGCTTTCGGGGACAGGGGTCCGACAATGAGCAGTTCTTC. It specifies CASSFRGQGSDNEQFF. Supplemented by reference TRBV7-9 and TRBJ2-1, the full variable domain reads DTGVSQNPRHKITKRGQNVTFRCDPISEHNRLYWYRQTLGQGPEFLTYFQNEAQLEKSRLLSDRFSAERPKGSFSTLEIQRTEQGDSAMYLCASSFRGQGSDNEQFFGPGTRLTVL.

This clonotype was observed once. A much larger clone differs from this one at a single base, so this may be a read error. The J gene is TRBJ2-5, the V gene TRBV6-1; weak D call: TRBD1 (6 bases). V lost 5 bases and J lost 11, with 24 bases in between. The CDR3 consists of 15 residues. Germline values: CDR1 MNHNS, CDR2 SASEGT. CDR3 nucleotide sequence: TGTGCCAGCAGTTCCAGGACCCGAGGGGACAATGAGCAGTACTTC. Translation gives CASSSRTRGDNEQYF.

This chain connects TRBV5-1 to TRBJ2-3; D not certain. There are 13 residues in the CDR3. V was trimmed by 3 bases and J by 5 bases, leaving 10 bases between them. The V gene's germline CDR1 is SGHRS and CDR2 YFSETQ. The CDR3 bases are TGCGCCAGCAGCTCCTCCCTGGGAGATACGCAGTATTTT. This codes for CASSSSLGDTQYF. Combining the CDR3 with reference TRBV5-1 and TRBJ2-3 gives the whole variable domain KAGVTQTPRYLIKTRGQQVTLSCSPISGHRSVSWYQQTPGQGLQFLFEYFSETQRNKGNFPGRFSGRQFSNSRSEMNVSTLELGDSALYLCASSSSLGDTQYFGPGTRLTVL.

In its sample, this clonotype was seen a few times. CDR3 protein: CASSSGSQSPDTQYF. The DNA of the CDR3 is TGTGCCAGCAGCTCCGGGAGTCAGAGTCCGGATACGCAGTATTTT. V usage is TRBV5-5 and J usage is TRBJ2-3, with D possibly TRBD2 on 6 matching bases. Germline V gene data show CDR1 as SGHKS and CDR2 as YYEKEE (reference sequence). V was cut by 3 bases and J by 6 bases, with 17 bases left in between. The length of the CDR3 is 15 residues.

The rearrangement joins TRBV14 to TRBJ1-1, with D maybe TRBD1 (6 bases). Germline CDR1 and CDR2: SGHDN and FVKESK. The CDR3 is 13 amino acids. The ends were cut back, 2 bases at V and 8 bases at J, with 12 bases in the middle. CDR3 sequence reads: CASSQLAGTEAFF. In DNA, the CDR3 is TGTGCCAGCAGCCAACTGGCCGGGACAGAAGCTTTCTTT.

The chain employs TRBV27 and TRBJ2-1, with 7 nucleotides matching TRBD2. CDR3 length: 15 amino acids. Trimming removed 7 bases from V and 9 bases from J; junction bases left unmatched: 15. Germline V lookup: CDR1 MNHEY, CDR2 SMNVEV (reference sequence). CDR3 loop: CASKTTGAGRGEQFF. For the CDR3, the DNA is TGTGCCAGCAAAACAACAGGAGCGGGAAGGGGTGAGCAGTTCTTC.

The chain combines TRBV6-5 with TRBJ2-1, with TRBD2 matching 8 bases. V gave up 7 bases and J gave up 4 bases; unmatched junction bases: 12. The V gene's germline CDR1 is MNHEY and CDR2 SVGAGI. The CDR3 is 16 residues long. Here the CDR3 reads CASTPSGGGFYNEQFF. CDR3 DNA: TGTGCCAGCACTCCGTCCGGGGGGGGTTTTTACAATGAGCAGTTCTTC.

The rearrangement joins TRBV21-1 to TRBJ2-7; the table names TRBD2, a call not compared with the DNA. TRBV21-1 is recorded as a pseudogene. The CDR3 is 17 residues long. CDR3 in DNA: TGTGCCAGCAGCAAAGGTTTGGAGGGCCACCCTCCATACGAGCAGTACTTC. It codes for CASSKGLEGHPPYEQYF.

The J gene is TRBJ2-1, the V gene TRBV4-2, with D maybe TRBD2 (6 bases). The CDR3 has 16 amino acids. CDR1 is LGHNA and CDR2 is YNFKEQ in the germline V gene. V gave up 1 base and J gave up 2 bases, with 12 bases separating them. CDR3 residues: CASSQGPSGPYNEQFF. The CDR3 region has the DNA TGTGCCAGCAGCCAAGGTCCCAGCGGGCCCTACAATGAGCAGTTCTTC.

The rearrangement links TRBV29-1 to TRBJ2-7, with 11 bases identical to TRBD2. J was trimmed by 6 bases and V by 5 bases; bases with no gene match: 6. Germline V gene data show CDR1 as SQVTM and CDR2 as ANQGSEA. This CDR3 is built from 13 residues. The CDR3 DNA reads TGCAGCGTTATGACTAGCGGGAATGGCGAGCAGTACTTC. It is translated as CSVMTSGNGEQYF.

This clonotype came up a few times. The J gene is TRBJ2-5, the V gene TRBV10-3; 9 nucleotides agree with TRBD1. The CDR3 sequence is 15 residues long. Germline loops: CDR1 ENHRY, CDR2 SYGVKD. Trimming took 6 bases from V and 2 from J; bases not matched to a gene: 7. CDR3 bases: TGTGCCATCAGCCTAACGGACAGGGGTCAAGAGACCCAGTACTTC. This codes for CAISLTDRGQETQYF.

This clonotype turned up a few times. The chain has TRBV30 and TRBJ1-2; 8 bases are a match to TRBD1. The CDR3 sequence is 13 residues long. The germline CDR1 and CDR2 sequences are GTSNPN and SVGIG (reference sequence). J lost 7 bases, V lost 4 bases, and 8 bases had no gene match. The CDR3 spells CAWNDRGSGGYTF. The CDR3 DNA reads TGTGCCTGGAACGACAGGGGCAGTGGTGGCTACACCTTC.

V is TRBV4-2 and J is TRBJ2-7; D unclear. CDR1 is LGHNA and CDR2 is YNFKEQ in the germline V gene. V was cut by 1 base and J by 0 bases, with 13 bases left in between. The CDR3 contains 16 residues. The CDR3 bases are TGTGCCAGCAGCCAAGGTTTCGCGATTGCCTCCTACGAGCAGTACTTC. This encodes CASSQGFAIASYEQYF.

The chain employs TRBV20-1 and TRBJ2-7; D not resolved. The J call is uncertain, as TRBJ2-4 better fits the DNA end. There are 12 residues in the CDR3. Germline V lookup: CDR1 DFQATT, CDR2 SNEGSKA (reference sequence). CDR3 DNA: TGCAGTTTAAGTCGCGGCGGAAACATTCAGTACTTC. Residues: CSLSRGGNIQYF.

The chain carries TRBV21-1 and TRBJ2-5; the table names TRBD2, a call not compared with the DNA. The J call may be incorrect, as the DNA end agrees better with TRBJ2-7. TRBV21-1 is annotated as a pseudogene. The CDR3 is 15 amino acids. CDR3 nucleotides: TGTGCCAGCAGCAAACCAATAGGACTAGCGTGCGAGCAGTACTTC. Protein: CASSKPIGLACEQYF.

This clonotype was seen a few times. A read error may be the cause here, since a much bigger clone is one base away. This chain connects TRBV4-2 to TRBJ2-3; 9 nucleotides align to TRBD2. J lost 5 bases, V lost 3 bases, and 9 bases had no gene match. This CDR3 is built from 16 residues. The germline CDR1 and CDR2 sequences are LGHNA and YNFKEQ. The CDR3 nucleotides are TGTGCCAGCAGCCAGCCGGGACGAGCGGGAGGAGATACGCAGTATTTT. It is translated as CASSQPGRAGGDTQYF.

The chain links TRBV12-3 or TRBV12-4 to TRBJ2-1; D ambiguous. Trimming took off 4 bases at V and 4 bases at J, with 14 bases between the two ends. This CDR3 is built from 15 residues. The chain's CDR3 is CASSSVGPPYNEQFF. The CDR3 DNA follows: TGTGCCAGCAGTTCGGTGGGCCCTCCGTACAATGAGCAGTTCTTC.

The chain combines TRBV20-1 with TRBJ2-5; 10 nucleotides line up with TRBD1. This CDR3 spans 13 amino acids. Trimming removed 6 bases from V and 4 bases from J; junction bases left unmatched: 5. The germline V gene has CDR1 DFQATT and CDR2 SNEGSKA (reference sequence). The CDR3 DNA follows: TGCAGTGCGCGGGACAGGGGTGGAGAGACCCAGTACTTC. As protein: CSARDRGGETQYF.

The J gene is TRBJ2-5, the V gene TRBV29-1; D may be TRBD1 (6 bases). V gave up 7 bases and J gave up 6 bases, with 21 bases separating them. The CDR3 runs 14 residues. Germline CDR1 and CDR2: SQVTM and ANQGSEA. Here the CDR3 reads CSATRTVAFQTQYF. The CDR3 DNA reads TGCAGCGCCACCCGGACAGTGGCCTTTCAGACCCAGTACTTC.

The gene calls are TRBV9 and TRBJ2-1; 7 positions match TRBD1. Germline CDR1 and CDR2: SGDLS and YYNGEE. CDR3 length: 16 amino acids. The junction had 11 bases not matched to a gene; V was cut back by 1 base and J by 7 bases. This CDR3 reads CASSVSNTLQGNEQFF. The DNA of the CDR3 is TGTGCCAGCAGCGTATCCAATACCCTACAGGGGAATGAGCAGTTCTTC.

This clonotype was seen a handful of times. V usage is TRBV5-4 and J usage is TRBJ2-3, with D hard to call. CDR1 and CDR2 from the germline V gene are SGHNT and YYREEE (reference sequence). The CDR3 sequence is 14 residues long. V was shortened by 4 bases and J by 2 bases, with 11 bases between the two germline ends. The CDR3 nucleotides are TGTGCCAGCAGCCCCCGTAGATACACAGATACGCAGTATTTT. Its protein product is CASSPRRYTDTQYF.

This clonotype was seen repeatedly, ten times or more. V gene TRBV2 combines with J gene TRBJ2-5, with D possibly being TRBD2 (5 bases). The V gene lost 6 bases and the J gene lost 0 bases, with 17 bases spanning the gap. Germline V gene lookup returns CDR1 SNHLY and CDR2 FYNNEI. The CDR3 is 16 amino acids. In DNA form, the CDR3 reads TGTGCCAGCAGGCAACGGGAACAGATTAACCAAGAGACCCAGTACTTC. This sequence encodes CASRQREQINQETQYF.

In this sample, this clonotype turned up many times. This sequence joins TRBV12-3 or TRBV12-4 and TRBJ2-1; 9 nucleotides agree with TRBD2. Unmatched junction bases numbered 11, after V lost 7 bases and J lost 7 bases. CDR3 length: 15 amino acids. CDR3 sequence reads: CASNPPGLAVNEQFF. CDR3 DNA: TGTGCCAGCAATCCCCCGGGACTAGCAGTAAATGAGCAGTTCTTC.

Details on this clonotype: The junction does not match germline at one end; this may be a read error. The J gene is TRBJ2-1, the V gene TRBV9; D gene ambiguous. Germline loops: CDR1 SGDLS, CDR2 YYNGEE. The CDR3 loop spans 14 amino acids. The CDR3 loop reads CTSSVGPTGAEQFF. CDR3 nucleotides: TGTACCAGCAGCGTAGGACCAACCGGCGCTGAGCAGTTCTTC.

The V and J genes are TRBV7-2 and TRBJ2-7; maybe TRBD1 (5 bases). V was pared by 6 bases and J by 0 bases, with 9 bases between. The CDR3 has 13 residues. Germline V lookup: CDR1 SGHTA, CDR2 FQGNSA. The CDR3 spells CASSIQVSYEQYF. DNA of the CDR3: TGTGCCAGCAGTATACAGGTCTCCTACGAGCAGTACTTC.

This clonotype appeared a few times. The J gene is TRBJ2-3, the V gene TRBV20-1; TRBD2 aligns across 8 bases. The germline V gene encodes CDR1 DFQATT and CDR2 SNEGSKA (reference sequence). There are 16 residues in the CDR3. V trimming: 6 bases; J trimming: 3 bases; junction bases outside the gene matches: 14. CDR3 DNA sequence: TGCAGTGCCGGGTCCCGCGGGACTAGTTTAACAGATACGCAGTATTTT. Translated: CSAGSRGTSLTDTQYF.

CDR3 amino acids: CASSLDPPLHSPLHF. In nucleotides, the CDR3 is TGTGCCAGCAGCTTAGACCCACCACTGCATTCACCCCTCCACTTT. The gene calls are TRBV7-2 and TRBJ1-6; unclear D gene. The CDR3 has 15 amino acids. Germline loops: CDR1 SGHTA, CDR2 FQGNSA. Trimming removed 1 base at V and 8 bases at J, with 12 bases between.

V usage is TRBV10-3 and J usage is TRBJ2-2; D is ambiguous. V dropped 4 bases and J dropped 10 bases, with 13 bases sitting between them. The CDR3 runs to 13 residues. The germline V gene has CDR1 ENHRY and CDR2 SYGVKD. The CDR3 coding sequence is TGTGCCATCAGTGGGACGGACGTTAAGGAGCTGTTTTTT. Its translation: CAISGTDVKELFF.

This clonotype was seen more than once but under ten times. The chain is built from TRBV18 and TRBJ2-1, with TRBD2 matching over 11 bases. The CDR3 runs to 14 residues. Germline V gene lookup returns CDR1 KGHSH and CDR2 LQKENI. The J segment lost 10 bases and the V segment lost 6 bases, leaving 8 bases of the junction unmatched. The CDR3 nucleotides are TGTGCCAGCTCCCAAACTAGCGGGAGAGACGAGCAGTTCTTC. Amino acids: CASSQTSGRDEQFF.

CDR3 in amino acids: CASSVGGTGLNYGYTF. The CDR3 bases are TGTGCCAGCAGCGTAGGCGGGACAGGGCTCAACTATGGCTACACCTTC. The V gene is TRBV9, the J gene TRBJ1-2; TRBD1 aligns across 9 bases. The V gene end was trimmed by 0 bases and the J gene end by 2 bases; junction bases not matched to a gene: 5. CDR1 and CDR2 (germline): SGDLS, YYNGEE. This CDR3 has 16 residues.